One and the same sample provided the 26 T cell receptor beta chains below, sequenced in a study of post-analysis software for immune sequencing data. For these receptors, no antigen is known. TCR beta cDNA libraries had unique molecular identifiers. Each CDR3 protein gets one entry after TCRdb re-called the PCR reads with MiXCR. In the table there are roughly 700,000 distinct CDR3 sequences, roughly 30% of which are singletons. Whole-study findings and limits: Several TRBV segments (TRBV5-6, TRBV5-1 and TRBV20-1 among them) occurred more frequently in patients than in controls.

What was sequenced was blood. The source of these receptors is a girl aged 5 to 17 with multiple sclerosis.

This clonotype was counted many times. V usage is TRBV5-1 and J usage is TRBJ2-3; 12 nucleotides agree with TRBD2. This CDR3 contains 20 residues. CDR1 and CDR2 from the germline V gene are SGHRS and YFSETQ. After removal of 3 bases from V and 0 bases from J, the junction contained 14 bases not matched to a gene. Here the CDR3 DNA reads TGCGCCAGCAGCTCCACGCCTCGGACTAGCGGGATCGGAAGCACAGATACGCAGTATTTT. It specifies CASSSTPRTSGIGSTDTQYF.

The CDR3: CASSPTGAYTGELFF. The DNA for the CDR3 is TGCGCCAGCAGCCCGACGGGGGCGTACACCGGGGAGCTGTTTTTT. V usage is TRBV5-1 and J usage is TRBJ2-2; D might be TRBD1 or TRBD2, each matching 6 bases. The CDR3 has 15 amino acids. Looked up from germline, CDR1 is SGHRS and CDR2 is YFSETQ. Trimming cost V 4 bases and J 3 bases, with 13 bases left between them.

The chain is built from TRBV20-1 and TRBJ2-2; TRBD2 is a possible D gene (6 bases). Trimming took off 3 bases at V and 15 bases at J, with 23 bases between the two ends. Germline CDR1 reads DFQATT; CDR2 reads SNEGSKA (reference sequence). The CDR3 has 14 residues. The CDR3 reads CSASPAGLADRVFF. DNA of the CDR3: TGCAGTGCTAGCCCCGCGGGGTTAGCGGACCGGGTGTTTTTT.

This sequence joins TRBV15 and TRBJ1-5, with D perhaps matching TRBD1 (5 bases). The CDR3 loop spans 14 amino acids. The V gene's germline CDR1 is LNHNV and CDR2 YYDKDF (reference sequence). The germline V and J ends were trimmed by 3 bases and 3 bases, with 9 bases remaining between them. CDR3 protein: CATSRGPYNQPQHF. The CDR3 nucleotides read TGTGCCACCAGCAGGGGACCGTACAATCAGCCCCAGCATTTT.

A remark on this clonotype: Germline and junction disagree at one end, which may indicate a read error. The rearrangement uses TRBV12-3 or TRBV12-4 and TRBJ2-3, with D possibly matching TRBD2 (6 bases). The CDR3 spans 14 residues. DNA of the CDR3: TGTGCCGGCAGTTCAGGACTACCGGAAGATACGCAGTATTTT. This gives the protein CAGSSGLPEDTQYF.

This clonotype was seen only a few times. The chain couples TRBV28 to TRBJ1-1; 8 bases align to TRBD1. The CDR3 loop spans 15 amino acids. The germline V gene encodes CDR1 MDHEN and CDR2 SYDVKM. V shed 5 bases and J 0 bases; nucleotides not matched to a gene: 5. CDR3 sequence (DNA): TGTGCCAGCAGTCCAGGACAGGGCTTGAACACTGAAGCTTTCTTT. As protein: CASSPGQGLNTEAFF. Complete variable domain (other parts from reference TRBV28 and TRBJ1-1): DVKVTQSSRYLVKRTGEKVFLECVQDMDHENMFWYRQDPGLGLRLIYFSYDVKMKEKGDIPEGYSVSREKKERFSLILESASTNQTSMYLCASSPGQGLNTEAFFGQGTRLTVV.

The chain recombines TRBV7-9 with TRBJ2-5; D call uncertain. The CDR3 is 13 residues long. The ends were cut back, 0 bases at V and 11 bases at J, with 13 bases in the middle. Germline V gene sequence: CDR1 SEHNR, CDR2 FQNEAQ (reference sequence). The CDR3 bases are TGTGCCAGCAGCTTAGCGCCCTCCGAGGAGCAGTACTTC. Its protein is CASSLAPSEEQYF.

Points on this clonotype: Since the CDR3 does not end with the conserved phenylalanine or tryptophan, this likely comes from a read error. The chain recombines TRBV20-1 with TRBJ2-1, with a tentative D call TRBD2 (6 bases). The V and J ends lost 6 bases and 6 bases respectively, with 18 bases between them. The germline V gene has CDR1 DFQATT and CDR2 SNEGSKA (reference sequence). This CDR3 is built from 14 residues. This CDR3 reads CSARRGSGVNEQFL. The CDR3 DNA is TGCAGTGCCCGTCGGGGGAGCGGCGTCAATGAGCAGTTCTTA.

This clonotype was seen a few times. This chain connects TRBV20-1 to TRBJ2-5, with 7 bases that match TRBD1. V was clipped by 2 bases and J by 7 bases; unmatched bases: 10. Germline assignment: CDR1 DFQATT and CDR2 SNEGSKA (reference sequence). CDR3 length: 14 residues. The CDR3 is CSARPRQGEPTQYF. In DNA form, the CDR3 reads TGCAGTGCTAGACCCCGGCAGGGGGAACCGACCCAGTACTTC.

This clonotype appeared many times. V is TRBV20-1 and J is TRBJ2-1; the D is unclear. Per the germline V gene, CDR1 is DFQATT and CDR2 is SNEGSKA (reference sequence). The CDR3 consists of 14 residues. The germline V and J ends were trimmed by 3 bases and 3 bases, with 12 bases remaining between them. CDR3 DNA: TGCAGTGCTAGTCTCAGTGGGCTCTACAATGAGCAGTTCTTC. As protein: CSASLSGLYNEQFF.

This chain connects TRBV7-2 to TRBJ2-4, with 7 bases aligning to TRBD1. The DNA matches TRBJ2-5 better at its end, which makes the J call doubtful. Germline CDR1 and CDR2: SGHTA and FQGNSA. The CDR3 is made up of 14 amino acids. This CDR3 reads CASSPGQPPETQYF. The CDR3, as DNA: TGTGCCAGCAGCCCGGGACAGCCTCCTGAGACCCAGTACTTC.

This clonotype was recorded many times. The chain combines TRBV6-5 with TRBJ1-1, with D hard to call. The CDR3 covers 14 residues. Germline-derived CDR1 and CDR2 are MNHEY and SVGAGI. Trimming shortened V by 4 bases and J by 4 bases, and 13 bases separated the two germline ends. Written as DNA, the CDR3 is TGTGCCAGCAGTTTCAGCCCCGAGGGCACTGAAGCTTTCTTT. Translation gives CASSFSPEGTEAFF.

The chain is built from TRBV12-3 or TRBV12-4 and TRBJ2-1, with 14 positions matching TRBD2. The CDR3 is made up of 16 amino acids. The trim removed 6 bases at V and 4 bases at J, leaving 5 bases unmatched. CDR3 nucleotides: TGTGCCAGCAGACGGACTAGCGGGGGGCCGTACAATGAGCAGTTCTTC. Translating gives CASRRTSGGPYNEQFF.

This clonotype showed up just once. The chain couples TRBV7-6 to TRBJ1-5; D is unresolved. Deletions cut 8 bases from V and 4 bases from J, with 15 bases between. This CDR3 comprises 14 residues. The germline gives CDR1 SGHVS, CDR2 FNYEAQ. The CDR3 region has the DNA TGTGCCAGCGGCCGGGTCCCGGGGAATCAGCCCCAGCATTTT. It is translated as CASGRVPGNQPQHF.

The rearrangement uses TRBV20-1 and TRBJ1-1; D gene uncertain. Germline V gene sequence: CDR1 DFQATT, CDR2 SNEGSKA (reference sequence). V gave up 1 base and J gave up 1 base, with 4 bases separating them. The CDR3 is 12 amino acids. The CDR3 is CSARVQNTEAFF. The DNA of the CDR3 is TGCAGTGCTAGAGTCCAGAACACTGAAGCTTTCTTT.

CDR3 sequence (DNA): TGCAGTGCTAGGCCCTCGGGGGACGAAGGGGCCCAGTACTTC. This sequence encodes CSARPSGDEGAQYF. The rearrangement links TRBV20-1 to TRBJ2-5, with D perhaps TRBD2 (6 bases). V gave up 3 bases and J gave up 9 bases, with 20 bases separating them. The CDR3 runs to 14 residues. Germline values: CDR1 DFQATT, CDR2 SNEGSKA (reference sequence).

This rearrangement joins TRBV7-2 to TRBJ2-3; maybe TRBD1 (7 bases). Germline V CDR1 and CDR2: SGHTA, FQGNSA. The CDR3 spans 14 residues. Trimming pared 6 bases from V and 3 bases from J, leaving 13 bases between. CDR3 coding DNA: TGTGCCAGCAGGTCGCAGGGGGGTACAGATACGCAGTATTTT. It codes for CASRSQGGTDTQYF.

The J gene is TRBJ2-4, the V gene TRBV7-9; D unclear. The end of the DNA is better explained by TRBJ2-7, so the J call may be wrong. The CDR3 totals 15 residues. Germline CDR1 reads SEHNR; CDR2 reads FQNEAQ (reference sequence). The CDR3 sequence is CASSLGIGLDYEQYF. In DNA, the CDR3 is TGTGCCAGCAGCTTAGGTATAGGTTTGGACTACGAGCAGTACTTC.

The V and J genes are TRBV6-2 or TRBV6-3 and TRBJ2-3; D ambiguous. CDR3 length equals 15 residues. The germline gives CDR1 MNHEY, CDR2 SVGEGT. V was clipped by 6 bases and J by 9 bases, with 22 bases between them. CDR3 loop: CASRNAIIFGGTQYF. The DNA of the CDR3 is TGTGCCAGCAGGAACGCGATAATATTCGGTGGGACGCAGTATTTT.

In this sample, this clonotype turned up a few times. The chain is built from TRBV10-3 and TRBJ1-2; D is ambiguous. CDR1 is ENHRY and CDR2 is SYGVKD in the germline V gene. The CDR3 is made up of 16 amino acids. The V gene lost 0 bases and the J gene lost 8 bases, with 19 bases spanning the gap. The chain's CDR3 is CAISESTLVALGGYTF. CDR3 DNA: TGTGCCATCAGTGAGTCGACGCTGGTTGCCCTGGGGGGCTACACCTTC.

This clonotype was seen only once. The chain is built from TRBV4-3 and TRBJ2-2; 13 nucleotides agree with TRBD2. The V gene end was trimmed by 4 bases and the J gene end by 6 bases; junction bases not matched to a gene: 8. CDR1 is LGHNA, CDR2 YSLEER, per germline. This CDR3 has 17 residues. DNA of the CDR3: TGCGCCAGCAGCCGCCGACTAGCGGGAGGTGGGGCCGGGGAGCTGTTTTTT. This gives the protein CASSRRLAGGGAGELFF.

This chain joins TRBV6-1 and TRBJ2-5, with D possibly called TRBD1 or TRBD2 (6 bases each). Per germline, CDR1 MNHNS and CDR2 SASEGT. The CDR3 extends over 14 amino acids. Deletions cut 11 bases from V and 1 base from J, with 17 bases between. The CDR3 DNA reads TGTGCCGGGGGGCGAGCCATCTTCCAAGAGACCCAGTACTTC. Translated, it gives CAGGRAIFQETQYF.

The chain is built from TRBV28 and TRBJ1-5; 7 bases are a match to TRBD1. Losses at the gene ends were 8 bases for V and 0 bases for J; bases not matched to a gene: 10. This CDR3 has 16 residues. Per the germline V gene, CDR1 is MDHEN and CDR2 is SYDVKM. The CDR3 sequence: CASWRDSEVSNQPQHF. The CDR3 DNA sequence: TGTGCCAGCTGGCGGGACAGCGAAGTTAGCAATCAGCCCCAGCATTTT. The whole variable domain, remainder taken from reference TRBV28 and TRBJ1-5, is DVKVTQSSRYLVKRTGEKVFLECVQDMDHENMFWYRQDPGLGLRLIYFSYDVKMKEKGDIPEGYSVSREKKERFSLILESASTNQTSMYLCASWRDSEVSNQPQHFGDGTRLSIL.

The chain employs TRBV6-2 or TRBV6-3 and TRBJ2-3, with 8 bases that match TRBD2. Germline CDR1 is MNHEY and CDR2 is SVGEGT. Losses at the gene ends were 3 bases for V and 5 bases for J; bases not matched to a gene: 10. CDR3 size: 16 residues. Here the CDR3 reads CASSYFQAGAKDTQYF. Here the CDR3 DNA reads TGTGCCAGCAGTTATTTTCAAGCGGGAGCAAAAGATACGCAGTATTTT.

V is TRBV20-1 and J is TRBJ2-1, with 10 bases lining up with TRBD2. Germline V lookup: CDR1 DFQATT, CDR2 SNEGSKA (reference sequence). The CDR3 consists of 15 residues. V lost 6 bases, J lost 15 bases, and 20 bases stayed unmatched. CDR3 sequence reads: CSAAWVNFLAGEVFF. The CDR3 bases are TGCAGTGCAGCCTGGGTAAATTTCCTAGCGGGAGAGGTGTTCTTC.

V gene TRBV20-1 combines with J gene TRBJ2-7; 8 bases agree with TRBD2. After removal of 0 bases from V and 3 bases from J, the junction contained 7 bases not matched to a gene. The CDR3 totals 15 residues. Germline V gives CDR1 DFQATT, CDR2 SNEGSKA (reference sequence). This chain's CDR3 is CSARDGLARFYEQYF. For the CDR3, the DNA is TGCAGTGCTAGAGATGGACTAGCCCGATTCTACGAGCAGTACTTC.